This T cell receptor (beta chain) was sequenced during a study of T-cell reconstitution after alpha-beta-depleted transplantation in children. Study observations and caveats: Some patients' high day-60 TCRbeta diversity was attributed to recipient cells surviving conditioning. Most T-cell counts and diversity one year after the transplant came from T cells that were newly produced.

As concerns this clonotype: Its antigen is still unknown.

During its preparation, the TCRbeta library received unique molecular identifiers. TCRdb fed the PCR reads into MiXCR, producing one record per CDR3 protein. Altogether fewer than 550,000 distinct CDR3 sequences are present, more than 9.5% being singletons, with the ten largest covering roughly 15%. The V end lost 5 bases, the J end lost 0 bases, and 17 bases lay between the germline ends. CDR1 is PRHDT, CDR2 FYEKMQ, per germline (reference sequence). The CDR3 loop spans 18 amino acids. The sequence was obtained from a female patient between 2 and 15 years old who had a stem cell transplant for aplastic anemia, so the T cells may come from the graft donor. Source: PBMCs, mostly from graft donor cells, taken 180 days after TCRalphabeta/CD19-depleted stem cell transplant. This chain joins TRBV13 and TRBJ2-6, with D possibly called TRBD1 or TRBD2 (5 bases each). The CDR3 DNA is TGTGCCAGCAGCACTCCGGGACCATTCTTCTCTGGGGCCAACGTCCTGACTTTC. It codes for CASSTPGPFFSGANVLTF.